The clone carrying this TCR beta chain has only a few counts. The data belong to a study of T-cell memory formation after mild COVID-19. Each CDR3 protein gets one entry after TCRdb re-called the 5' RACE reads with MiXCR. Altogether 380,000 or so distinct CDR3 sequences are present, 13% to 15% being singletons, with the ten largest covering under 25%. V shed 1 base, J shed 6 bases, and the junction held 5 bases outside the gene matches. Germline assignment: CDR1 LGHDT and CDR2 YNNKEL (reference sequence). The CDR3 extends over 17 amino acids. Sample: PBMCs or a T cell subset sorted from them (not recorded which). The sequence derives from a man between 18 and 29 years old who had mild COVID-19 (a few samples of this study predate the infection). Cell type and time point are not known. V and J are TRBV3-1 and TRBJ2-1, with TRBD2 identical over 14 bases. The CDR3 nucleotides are TGTGCCAGCAGCCAAGCGACCGGGACTAGCGGGGGCAATGAGCAGTTCTTC. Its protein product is CASSQATGTSGGNEQFF.